The 18 T cell receptor beta chains given below trace back to one sample, sequenced in a study of T cells in narcolepsy. TCRdb's table, derived via immunoSEQ multiplex PCR, lists solely in-frame clones and lacks some. Of about 24,000 clones listed, 75% to 85% are singletons. Specimen: memory (CD45RA-) CD4+ T cells from blood. The receptors originated from a human donor in good health.

CDR3 in DNA: TGTGCCAGCAGCCGTTACGCCGACACAGATACGCAGTATTTT. Protein product: CASSRYADTDTQYF. V gene TRBV7-6 combines with J gene TRBJ2-3; D remains ambiguous. This CDR3 region has 14 residues. V lost 5 bases to trimming and J lost 2 bases, with 11 bases between them. Germline loops: CDR1 SGHVS, CDR2 FNYEAQ.

This clone was seen just once. This rearrangement joins TRBV10-2 to TRBJ1-1; no reliable D call. In germline, CDR1 is WSHSY, CDR2 SAAADI. The CDR3 extends over 14 amino acids. V lost 4 bases and J lost 2, with 11 bases in between. CDR3 in amino acids: CASSGDTTNTEAFF. Here the CDR3 DNA reads TGCGCCAGCAGTGGCGACACAACCAACACTGAAGCTTTCTTT.

The CDR3: CASHRGDATEAFF. CDR3 nucleotides: TGTGCCAGCCACAGGGGCGATGCCACTGAAGCTTTCTTT. This chain connects TRBV6-6 to TRBJ1-1, with 7 bases lining up with TRBD1. Per germline, CDR1 MNHNY and CDR2 SVGAGI (reference sequence). The CDR3 has 13 amino acids. Trimming at V came to 8 bases and at J to 4 bases, leaving 7 bases not matched to a gene.

The chain carries TRBV5-1 and TRBJ2-7, with 9 nucleotides matching TRBD2. The CDR3 runs to 15 residues. Germline assignment: CDR1 SGHRS and CDR2 YFSETQ. The V and J ends lost 4 bases and 5 bases, in that order; junction bases with no gene match: 10. The CDR3 is CASSVSGSGLHEQYF. DNA of the CDR3: TGCGCCAGCAGCGTTAGCGGGAGCGGGCTCCACGAGCAGTACTTC.

This clone was observed once. This chain uses TRBV28 with TRBJ2-6, with D perhaps TRBD1 (5 bases). Trimming cost V 4 bases and J 0 bases, with 7 bases left between them. CDR3 size: 15 residues. CDR1 and CDR2 (germline): MDHEN, SYDVKM. CDR3 protein: CASSSQGSGANVLTF. CDR3 bases: TGTGCCAGCAGTTCCCAGGGCTCTGGGGCCAACGTCCTGACTTTC.

The rearrangement links TRBV6-6 to TRBJ2-3; the D is unclear. V lost 6 bases and J lost 1, with 8 bases in between. This CDR3 spans 13 amino acids. Germline-derived CDR1 and CDR2 are MNHNY and SVGAGI (reference sequence). CDR3 region: CASSGRRTDTQYF. The DNA of the CDR3 is TGTGCCAGCAGCGGTCGCCGCACAGATACGCAGTATTTT.

V and J are TRBV28 and TRBJ1-2; D may be TRBD1 (5 bases). The V gene lost 5 bases and the J gene lost 4 bases, with 14 bases spanning the gap. This CDR3 is 14 amino acids long. Germline values: CDR1 MDHEN, CDR2 SYDVKM. CDR3 loop: CASSQPPGLYGYTF. In nucleotides, the CDR3 is TGTGCCAGCAGTCAACCTCCGGGGCTCTATGGCTACACCTTC.

In DNA, the CDR3 is TGTGCCAGCAAGGGGAGGTCAATACCTAGCACAGATACGCAGTATTTT. This codes for CASKGRSIPSTDTQYF. The chain has TRBV6-6 and TRBJ2-3, with D perhaps TRBD2 (6 bases). The germline CDR1 and CDR2 sequences are MNHNY and SVGAGI (reference sequence). Trimming removed 7 bases from V and 0 bases from J, with 17 bases in between. The CDR3 consists of 16 residues.

This chain joins TRBV11-2 and TRBJ2-7; TRBD2 aligns across 9 bases. Trimming removed 0 bases from V and 3 bases from J; junction bases left unmatched: 6. In germline, CDR1 is SGHAT, CDR2 FQNNGV. The CDR3 has 16 residues. CDR3 amino acids: CASSLDLTSGFYEQYF. Here the CDR3 DNA reads TGTGCCAGCAGCTTAGATTTAACTAGCGGGTTCTACGAGCAGTACTTC.

V gene TRBV30 combines with J gene TRBJ1-1, with D tentatively TRBD1 (6 bases). With 0 bases removed from V and 1 base from J, the gap between germline ends came to 9 bases. In germline, CDR1 is GTSNPN, CDR2 SVGIG (reference sequence). CDR3 length: 14 residues. CDR3 region: CAWSVGGKNTEAFF. In DNA, the CDR3 is TGTGCCTGGAGTGTAGGGGGGAAGAACACTGAAGCTTTCTTT.

The rearrangement joins TRBV4-1 to TRBJ2-1, with 7 bases fitting TRBD2. CDR3 length: 14 amino acids. Trimming cost V 5 bases and J 6 bases; bases outside gene matches: 7. The germline CDR1 and CDR2 sequences are MGHRA and YSYEKL. DNA for the CDR3: TGCGCCAGCAGCGGGGGGGGATTCCCCAATGAGCAGTTCTTC. It yields the protein CASSGGGFPNEQFF.

The chain uses TRBV30 and TRBJ2-1, with D perhaps TRBD1 or TRBD2 (5 bases each). Trimming pared 0 bases from V and 10 bases from J, leaving 16 bases between. The CDR3 contains 14 residues. CDR1 is GTSNPN, CDR2 SVGIG, per germline (reference sequence). The DNA of the CDR3 is TGTGCCTGGAGTGTATCCGGGGCGACTATCGAGCAGTTCTTC. It yields the protein CAWSVSGATIEQFF. The entire variable domain, with the rest obtained from reference TRBV30 and TRBJ2-1, is as follows: SQTIHQWPATLVQPVGSPLSLECTVEGTSNPNLYWYRQAAGRGLQLLFYSVGIGQISSEVPQNLSASRPQDRQFILSSKKLLLSDSGFYLCAWSVSGATIEQFFGPGTRLTVL.

The V and J genes are TRBV27 and TRBJ2-3, with TRBD1 as a possible D gene (5 bases). This CDR3 contains 15 residues. Germline lookup yields CDR1 MNHEY and CDR2 SMNVEV (reference sequence). The ends were cut back, 6 bases at V and 5 bases at J, with 18 bases in the middle. The CDR3 reads CASRRLTGMGDTQYF. DNA for the CDR3: TGTGCCAGCAGACGACTCACAGGTATGGGAGATACGCAGTATTTT.

The table lists this clone with a count of one. This chain connects TRBV5-1 to TRBJ2-2, with D unresolved. The CDR3 covers 15 residues. The ends were cut back, 0 bases at V and 1 base at J, with 7 bases in the middle. Germline V gene lookup returns CDR1 SGHRS and CDR2 YFSETQ. This CDR3 reads CASSLGHMNTGELFF. The CDR3 DNA follows: TGCGCCAGCAGCTTGGGACACATGAACACCGGGGAGCTGTTTTTT.

V is TRBV2 and J is TRBJ2-3; perhaps TRBD2 as D (7 bases). This CDR3 is 15 amino acids long. Trimming removed 6 bases from V and 9 bases from J, with 22 bases in between. Germline V gene lookup returns CDR1 SNHLY and CDR2 FYNNEI. CDR3 DNA: TGTGCCAGCAGGACTCGGGGGGCGCAGGTAGCCACGCAGTATTTT. Translated, it gives CASRTRGAQVATQYF.

The chain is built from TRBV9 and TRBJ1-3; D is ambiguous. Germline-derived CDR1 and CDR2 are SGDLS and YYNGEE. The CDR3 has 17 amino acids. V was shortened by 0 bases and J by 0 bases, with 13 bases between the two germline ends. The CDR3 protein is CASSVAMGTDSGNTIYF. As DNA, the CDR3 is TGTGCCAGCAGCGTAGCCATGGGAACGGACTCTGGAAACACCATATATTTT.

V is TRBV2 and J is TRBJ2-3, with D unresolved. Trimming left V 4 bases short and J 4 bases short, with 9 bases between. The CDR3 length is 13 residues. Germline loops: CDR1 SNHLY, CDR2 FYNNEI. The CDR3 loop is CASSVSRPDTQYF. CDR3 DNA: TGTGCCAGCAGTGTTAGTCGGCCAGATACGCAGTATTTT.

This rearrangement joins TRBV6-5 to TRBJ2-7; D is uncertain. CDR3 size: 13 residues. Germline CDR1 reads MNHEY; CDR2 reads SVGAGI. V dropped 4 bases and J dropped 2 bases, with 9 bases sitting between them. DNA for the CDR3: TGTGCCAGCAGTTTGAGCTTCACCTACGAGCAGTACTTC. This gives the protein CASSLSFTYEQYF.